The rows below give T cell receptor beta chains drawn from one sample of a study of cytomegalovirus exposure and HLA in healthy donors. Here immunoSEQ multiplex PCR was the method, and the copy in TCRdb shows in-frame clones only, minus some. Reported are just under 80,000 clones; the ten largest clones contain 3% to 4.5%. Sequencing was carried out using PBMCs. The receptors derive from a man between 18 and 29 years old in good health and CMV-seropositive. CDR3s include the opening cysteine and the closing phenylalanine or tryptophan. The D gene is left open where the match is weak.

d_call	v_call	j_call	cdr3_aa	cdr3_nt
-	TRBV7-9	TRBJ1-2	CASSLDKTHYGYTF	TGTGCCAGCAGCTTAGACAAGACTCACTATGGCTACACCTTC
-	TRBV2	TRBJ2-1	CASSEASLRGPIYNEQFF	TGTGCCAGCAGTGAAGCGAGTCTGCGGGGGCCAATTTACAATGAGCAGTTCTTC
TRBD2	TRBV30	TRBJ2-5	CAWNLAGGRKTQYF	TGTGCCTGGAACCTAGCGGGGGGGCGGAAGACCCAGTACTTC
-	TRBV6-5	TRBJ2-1	CASRADRHNEQFF	TGTGCCAGCAGGGCCGACAGACACAATGAGCAGTTCTTC
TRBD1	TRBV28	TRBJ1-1	CASTPRGPGMNTEAFF	TGTGCCAGCACCCCAAGGGGGCCAGGGATGAACACTGAAGCTTTCTTT
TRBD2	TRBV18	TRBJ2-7	CASSLRTGLAGYEQYF	TGTGCCAGCTCACTTCGAACCGGACTAGCGGGCTACGAGCAGTACTTC
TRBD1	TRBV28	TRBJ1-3	CASSSHTGVNSGNTIYF	TGTGCCAGCAGTTCTCATACAGGGGTTAACTCTGGAAACACCATATATTTT
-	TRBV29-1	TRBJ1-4	CSVISAGASEKLFF	TGCAGCGTTATTTCGGCAGGGGCAAGTGAAAAACTGTTTTTT
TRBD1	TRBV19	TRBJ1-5	CASKRQGGRESNQPQHF	TGTGCCAGTAAGAGACAGGGGGGCAGGGAGAGCAATCAGCCCCAGCATTTT
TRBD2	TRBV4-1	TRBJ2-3	CASSPTGTSKADTQYF	TGCGCCAGCAGTCCCACAGGGACTAGCAAGGCAGATACGCAGTATTTT
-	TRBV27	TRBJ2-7	CASSLSGSYEQYF	TGTGCCAGCAGTTTATCCGGTTCCTACGAGCAGTACTTC
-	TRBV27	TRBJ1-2	CASSSTSGQDYGYTF	TGTGCCAGCAGCTCGACGTCAGGGCAGGACTATGGCTACACCTTC
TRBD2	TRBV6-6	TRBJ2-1	CASSSGLVSEQFF	TGTGCCAGCAGTTCCGGACTAGTTAGTGAGCAGTTCTTC
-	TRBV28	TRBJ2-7	CGIKGGAFYEQYF	TGTGGGATAAAAGGGGGTGCTTTTTACGAGCAGTACTTC
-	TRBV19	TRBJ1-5	CASSPGNQPQHF	TGTGCCAGTAGTCCAGGTAATCAGCCCCAGCATTTT
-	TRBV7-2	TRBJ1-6	CASSTLGVPFYNSPLHF	TGTGCCAGCAGCACCCTAGGAGTTCCTTTCTATAATTCACCCCTCCACTTT
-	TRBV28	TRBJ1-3	CASRPWGDGNTIYF	TGTGCCAGCAGACCCTGGGGCGACGGAAACACCATATATTTT
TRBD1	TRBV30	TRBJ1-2	CAWSKGAGTASYGYTF	TGTGCCTGGAGTAAGGGGGCAGGGACCGCTTCCTATGGCTACACCTTC
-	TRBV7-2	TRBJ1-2	CASSAPTEGYGYTF	TGTGCCAGCAGCGCCCCCACAGAAGGCTATGGCTACACCTTC
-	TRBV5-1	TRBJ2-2	CASSLSATATGELFF	TGCGCCAGCAGCCTCTCCGCTACAGCAACCGGGGAGCTGTTTTTT
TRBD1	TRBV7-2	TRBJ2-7	CASSLAGQGKNEQYF	TGTGCCAGCAGCTTAGCGGGACAGGGTAAGAACGAGCAGTACTTC
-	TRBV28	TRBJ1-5	CAGSLLGGGQPQHF	TGTGCCGGCAGTTTATTGGGTGGCGGTCAGCCCCAGCATTTT
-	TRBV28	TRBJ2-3	CASSLSQTDTQYF	TGTGCCAGCAGTTTATCACAGACAGATACGCAGTATTTT
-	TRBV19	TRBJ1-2	CASSTLDRSYGYTF	TGTGCCAGTAGTACCTTGGACAGATCCTATGGCTACACCTTC
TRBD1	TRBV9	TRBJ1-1	CASSVAYRGPTEAFF	TGTGCCAGCAGCGTAGCTTACAGGGGGCCCACTGAAGCTTTCTTT
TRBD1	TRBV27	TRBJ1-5	CATVGQGASQPQHF	TGTGCCACCGTGGGACAGGGGGCAAGTCAGCCCCAGCATTTT
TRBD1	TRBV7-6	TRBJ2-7	CASSPLGQDTYEQYF	TGTGCCAGCAGCCCACTCGGACAGGACACCTACGAGCAGTACTTC
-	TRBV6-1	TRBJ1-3	CASRRDNSGNTIYF	TGTGCCAGCAGACGGGACAACTCTGGAAACACCATATATTTT
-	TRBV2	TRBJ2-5	CAIGGRTQYF	TGTGCCATCGGCGGGCGGACCCAGTACTTC
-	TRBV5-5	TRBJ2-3	CASSHIRGSSDTQYF	TGTGCCAGCAGCCATATCAGGGGTTCGTCAGATACGCAGTATTTT
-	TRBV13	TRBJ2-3	CASSSPLTPGVGTQYF	TGTGCCAGCAGTTCACCACTTACGCCTGGAGTAGGTACGCAGTATTTT
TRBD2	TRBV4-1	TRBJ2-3	CASSQTGGPADTQYF	TGCGCCAGCAGCCAAACGGGGGGGCCGGCGGATACGCAGTATTTT
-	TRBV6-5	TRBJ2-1	CASSQYNEQFF	TGTGCCAGCAGTCAGTACAATGAGCAGTTCTTC
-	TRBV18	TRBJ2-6	CASSPTGNSGANVLTF	TGTGCCAGCTCACCGACGGGGAACTCTGGGGCCAACGTCCTGACTTTC
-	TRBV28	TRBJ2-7	CASSPRSTDTYEQYF	TGTGCCAGCAGCCCAAGGTCGACTGATACCTACGAGCAGTACTTC
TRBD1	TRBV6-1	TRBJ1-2	CASSPLGQPGTGYTF	TGTGCCAGCAGTCCCCTGGGACAGCCTGGGACCGGCTACACCTTC
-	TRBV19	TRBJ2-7	CASSIDGRGVYEQYF	TGTGCCAGTAGTATAGATGGCAGGGGAGTGTACGAGCAGTACTTC
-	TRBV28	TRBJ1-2	CASSLQAGWGAYGYTF	TGTGCCAGCAGTCTTCAGGCCGGGTGGGGAGCCTATGGCTACACCTTC
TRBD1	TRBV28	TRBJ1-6	CASSPSRGWPLHF	TGTGCCAGCAGTCCTTCCAGGGGGTGGCCCCTCCACTTT
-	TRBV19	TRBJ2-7	CASSIGGPAEQYF	TGTGCCAGTAGTATTGGCGGGCCTGCCGAGCAGTACTTC
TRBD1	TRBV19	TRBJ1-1	CATAPGQMANTEAFF	TGTGCCACCGCACCGGGACAGATGGCGAACACTGAAGCTTTCTTT
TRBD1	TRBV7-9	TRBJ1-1	CASSLAGTGNTEAFF	TGTGCCAGCAGCTTGGCCGGGACAGGCAACACTGAAGCTTTCTTT
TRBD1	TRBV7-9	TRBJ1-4	CASSLVGTGAANEKLFF	TGTGCCAGCAGCTTAGTGGGCACAGGGGCGGCTAATGAAAAACTGTTTTTT
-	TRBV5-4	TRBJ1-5	CASSSGGNQPQHF	TGTGCCAGCAGCTCCGGGGGGAATCAGCCCCAGCATTTT
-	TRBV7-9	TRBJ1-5	CASTDRDTKIQPQHF	TGTGCCAGCACCGACCGGGACACGAAGATCCAGCCCCAGCATTTT
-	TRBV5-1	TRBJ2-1	CASSLGVAESSYNEQFF	TGCGCCAGCAGCTTGGGAGTTGCGGAGAGCTCCTACAATGAGCAGTTCTTC
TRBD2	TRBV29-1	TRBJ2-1	CSVETLAGAGGNEQFF	TGCAGCGTTGAGACGTTAGCGGGAGCAGGGGGAAATGAGCAGTTCTTC
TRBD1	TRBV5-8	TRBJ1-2	CASSLEGTGRTF	TGTGCCAGCAGCTTGGAGGGGACAGGCCGCACCTTC
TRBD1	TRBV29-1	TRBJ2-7	CSVAEGAGYEQYF	TGCAGCGTCGCCGAGGGGGCGGGTTACGAGCAGTACTTC
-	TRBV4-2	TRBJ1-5	CASSQVGAGGSNQPQHF	TGTGCCAGCAGCCAAGTCGGCGCAGGAGGTAGCAATCAGCCCCAGCATTTT
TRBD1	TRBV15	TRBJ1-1	CATSRVGDRELFVDTEAFF	TGTGCCACCAGCAGAGTAGGGGACAGGGAGTTATTCGTCGACACTGAAGCTTTCTTT
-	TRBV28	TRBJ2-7	CASSWTETYEQYF	TGTGCCAGCAGTTGGACAGAGACCTACGAGCAGTACTTC
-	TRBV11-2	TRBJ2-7	CASSLAGVYEQYF	TGTGCCAGCAGCTTAGCGGGAGTCTACGAGCAGTACTTC
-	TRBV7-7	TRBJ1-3	CASSLAPGSGNTIYF	TGTGCTAGCAGCTTAGCGCCCGGGTCTGGAAACACCATATATTTT
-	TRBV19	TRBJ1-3	CASSLRSSGNTIYF	TGTGCCAGTAGTTTACGGTCCTCTGGAAACACCATATATTTT